This T cell receptor beta chain emerged from a study of cytomegalovirus exposure and HLA in healthy donors. Study-wide context: A prior analysis found roughly 110 million unique TCR beta sequences from 150 million to 200 million T cells. The study's early data release held some 85 million unique TCRs from HLA-typed donors. Study-wide findings and caveats: Later analysis associated a missense DCLRE1C variant with TCR beta V- and J-gene trimming. Among TCR beta chains, those listed as cytomegalovirus-associated numbered more than 150.

About this clone itself: Its antigen is not known.

13 Jbeta primers and 60 Vbeta primers were used for the PCR. Libraries were prepared by immunoSEQ multiplex PCR; TCRdb keeps only in-frame clonotypes and omits some of them. Here the sample spans about 110,000 clones, less than 80% being singletons. The receptor was derived from a woman in her twenties or thirties in good health and CMV-seronegative. Sequencing was performed on PBMCs.

This chain's CDR3 is CASTFSGDYEQYF. CDR3 bases: TGTGCCAGCACCTTCAGCGGTGACTACGAGCAGTACTTC. The V gene is TRBV7-8, the J gene TRBJ2-7; weak D call: TRBD2 (5 bases). With 7 bases removed from V and 3 bases from J, the gap between germline ends came to 13 bases. Germline values: CDR1 SGHVS, CDR2 FQNEAQ. CDR3 length equals 13 residues.